Following are 2 T cell receptor beta chains from one sample sequenced in a study of cytomegalovirus exposure and HLA in healthy donors. Use of 60 Vbeta and 13 Jbeta primers characterized the PCR. Assay: immunoSEQ multiplex PCR; the TCRdb copy retains only in-frame clones and omits some. The sample includes 110,000 or so clones, roughly 71% of them seen just once. Sequencing was done on a sample of PBMCs. These receptors all stem from a man between 18 and 35 years old in good health and CMV-seropositive.

The chain combines TRBV6-4 with TRBJ2-3; 11 nucleotides match TRBD2. This CDR3 comprises 15 residues. From germline, CDR1 is MRHNA and CDR2 SNTAGT. V gave up 3 bases and J gave up 4 bases; unmatched junction bases: 3. The CDR3 spells CASSEVAGGPDTQYF. DNA of the CDR3: TGTGCCAGCAGTGAAGTAGCGGGGGGGCCAGATACGCAGTATTTT.

This clone has only a few counts. CDR3 nucleotide sequence: TGTGCCAGCAGTTACAATCGTCCCACAGATACGCAGTATTTT. Translated: CASSYNRPTDTQYF. The rearrangement joins TRBV6-5 to TRBJ2-3; D is ambiguous. Trimming pared 2 bases from V and 2 bases from J, leaving 8 bases between. This CDR3 comprises 14 residues. Germline V lookup: CDR1 MNHEY, CDR2 SVGAGI.